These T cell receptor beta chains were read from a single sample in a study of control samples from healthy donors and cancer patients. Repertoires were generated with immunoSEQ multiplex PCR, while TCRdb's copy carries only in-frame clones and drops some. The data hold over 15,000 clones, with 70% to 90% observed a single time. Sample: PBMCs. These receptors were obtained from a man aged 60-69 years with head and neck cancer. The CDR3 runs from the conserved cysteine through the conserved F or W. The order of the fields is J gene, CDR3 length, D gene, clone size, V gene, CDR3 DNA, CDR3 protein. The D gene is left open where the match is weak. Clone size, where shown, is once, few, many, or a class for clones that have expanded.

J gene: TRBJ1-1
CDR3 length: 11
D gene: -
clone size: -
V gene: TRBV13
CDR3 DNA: TGTGCCAGCAGCCAGGATACTGAAGCTTTCTTT
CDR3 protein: CASSQDTEAFF

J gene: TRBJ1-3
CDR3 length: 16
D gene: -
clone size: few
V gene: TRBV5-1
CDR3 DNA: TGCGCCAGCAGCTTGGAGCCTGGCGGGGTGGGAAACACCATATATTTT
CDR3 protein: CASSLEPGGVGNTIYF

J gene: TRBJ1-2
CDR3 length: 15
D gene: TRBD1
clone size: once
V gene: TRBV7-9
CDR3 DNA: TGTGCCAGCAGCTTATCGGACAGGGTGATCCATGGCTACACCTTC
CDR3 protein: CASSLSDRVIHGYTF

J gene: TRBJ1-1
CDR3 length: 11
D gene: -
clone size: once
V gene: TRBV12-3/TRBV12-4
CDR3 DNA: TGTGCCAGCAGCCTCGGGCGGGGGGCTTTCTTT
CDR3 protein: CASSLGRGAFF

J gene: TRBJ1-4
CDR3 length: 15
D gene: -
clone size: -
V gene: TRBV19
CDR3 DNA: TGTGCCAGTAGTATATCATCCATGACTAATGAAAAACTGTTTTTT
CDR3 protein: CASSISSMTNEKLFF

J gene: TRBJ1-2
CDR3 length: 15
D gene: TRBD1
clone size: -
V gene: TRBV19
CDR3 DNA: TGTGCCAGTAGACCCCGGGACAGGCAACTCTATGGCTACACCTTC
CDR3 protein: CASRPRDRQLYGYTF

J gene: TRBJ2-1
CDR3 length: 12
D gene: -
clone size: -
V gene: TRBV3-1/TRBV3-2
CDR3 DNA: TGTGCCAGCAGCCAAGGGGTATATGAGCAGTTCTTC
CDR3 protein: CASSQGVYEQFF

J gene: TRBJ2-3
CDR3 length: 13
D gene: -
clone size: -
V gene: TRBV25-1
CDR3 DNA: TGTGCCAGCAGTGCCCGGGTTCGAGATACGCAGTATTTT
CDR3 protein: CASSARVRDTQYF

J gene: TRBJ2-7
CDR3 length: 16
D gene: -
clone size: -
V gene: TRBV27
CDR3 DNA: TGTGCCAGCAGTTTTTCTAGTGGGGTAATCTCCTACGAGCAGTACTTC
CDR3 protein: CASSFSSGVISYEQYF

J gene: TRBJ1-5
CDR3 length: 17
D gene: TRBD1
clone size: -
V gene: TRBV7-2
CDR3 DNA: TGTGCCAGCAGCTCACAACGCGGACAGGGGGGCAATCAGCCCCAGCATTTT
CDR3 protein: CASSSQRGQGGNQPQHF

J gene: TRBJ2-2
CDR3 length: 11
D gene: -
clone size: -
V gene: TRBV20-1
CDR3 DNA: TGCAGTGCTAGTTGGATCGGGGAGCTGTTTTTT
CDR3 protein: CSASWIGELFF

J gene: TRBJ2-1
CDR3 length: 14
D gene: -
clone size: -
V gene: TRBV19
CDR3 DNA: TGTGCCAGTAGTAAACAGGGAAACTACAATGAGCAGTTCTTC
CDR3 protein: CASSKQGNYNEQFF

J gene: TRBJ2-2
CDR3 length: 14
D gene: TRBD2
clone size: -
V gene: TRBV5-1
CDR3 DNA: TGCGCCAGCAGCCTGGGACTAGCCGGCGGGGAGCTGTTTTTT
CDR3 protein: CASSLGLAGGELFF

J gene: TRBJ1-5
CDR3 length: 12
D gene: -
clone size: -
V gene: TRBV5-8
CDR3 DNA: TGTGCCAGCAGCCCCATGGGTCAGCCCCAGCATTTT
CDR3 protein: CASSPMGQPQHF

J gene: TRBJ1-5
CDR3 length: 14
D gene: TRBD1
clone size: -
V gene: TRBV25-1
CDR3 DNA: TGTGCCAGCAGTGGTACAGGGGTGGGACAGCCCCAGCATTTT
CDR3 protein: CASSGTGVGQPQHF

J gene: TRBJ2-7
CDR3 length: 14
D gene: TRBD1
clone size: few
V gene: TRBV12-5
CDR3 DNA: TGTGCTAGTGGTCCCCGGACAGGGTCATACGAGCAGTACTTC
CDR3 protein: CASGPRTGSYEQYF

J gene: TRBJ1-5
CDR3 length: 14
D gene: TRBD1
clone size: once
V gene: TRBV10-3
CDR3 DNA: TGTGCCATCAGACAGGACAGGATGGGGCAGCCCCAGCATTTT
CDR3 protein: CAIRQDRMGQPQHF

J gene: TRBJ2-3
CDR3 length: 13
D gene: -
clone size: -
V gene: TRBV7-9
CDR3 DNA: TGTGCCAGCAGCCCGCGGGGGCCAGATACGCAGTATTTT
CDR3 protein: CASSPRGPDTQYF

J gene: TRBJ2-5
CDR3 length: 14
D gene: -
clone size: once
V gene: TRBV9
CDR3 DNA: TGTGCCAGCAGCCCCGATGCCAGGGATGAGACCCAGTACTTC
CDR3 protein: CASSPDARDETQYF

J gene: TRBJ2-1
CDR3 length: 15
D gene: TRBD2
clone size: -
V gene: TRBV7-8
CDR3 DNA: TGTGCCAGCAGCTCCCCTAGCGGGCGGAGGGATGAGCAGTTCTTC
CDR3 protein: CASSSPSGRRDEQFF

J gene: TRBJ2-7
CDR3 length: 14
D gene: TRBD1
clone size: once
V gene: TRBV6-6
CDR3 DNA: TGTGCCAGTCAACAGGGGCCGAGCTCCTACGAGCAGTACTTC
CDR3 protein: CASQQGPSSYEQYF

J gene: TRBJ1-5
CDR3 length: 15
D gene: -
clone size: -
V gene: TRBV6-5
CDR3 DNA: TGTGCCAGCAGTCCTGACCTAACGAGCAATCAGCCCCAGCATTTT
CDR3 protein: CASSPDLTSNQPQHF

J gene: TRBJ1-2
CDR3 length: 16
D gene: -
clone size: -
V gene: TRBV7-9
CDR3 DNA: TGTGCCAGCAGCTCCCTCATGACAAGCCCAAGGTATGGCTACACCTTC
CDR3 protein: CASSSLMTSPRYGYTF

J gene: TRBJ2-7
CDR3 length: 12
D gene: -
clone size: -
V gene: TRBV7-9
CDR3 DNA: TGTGCCAGCAGCTCAATCATCTCCGAGCAGTACTTC
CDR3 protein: CASSSIISEQYF

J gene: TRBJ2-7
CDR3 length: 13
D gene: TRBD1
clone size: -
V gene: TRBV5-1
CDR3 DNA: TGCGCCAGCAGCTTGCGACAGGGGGCCGAGCAGTACTTC
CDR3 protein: CASSLRQGAEQYF

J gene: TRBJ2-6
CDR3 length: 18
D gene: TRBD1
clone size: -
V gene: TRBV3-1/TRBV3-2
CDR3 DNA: TGTGCCAGCAGTGCCGGGACAGGATTATTCTCTGGGGCCAACGTCCTGACTTTC
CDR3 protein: CASSAGTGLFSGANVLTF

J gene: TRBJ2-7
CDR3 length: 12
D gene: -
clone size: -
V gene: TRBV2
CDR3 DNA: TGTGCCAGCAGTCAGGGAAATTACGAGCAGTACTTC
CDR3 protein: CASSQGNYEQYF

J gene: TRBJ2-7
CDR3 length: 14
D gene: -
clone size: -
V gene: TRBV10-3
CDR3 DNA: TGTGCCATCAGTGCGGACAGCGGTGGTGACGAGCAGTACTTC
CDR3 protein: CAISADSGGDEQYF

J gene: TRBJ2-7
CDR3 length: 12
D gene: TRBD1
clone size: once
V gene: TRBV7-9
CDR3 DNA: TGTGCCAGCAGCTGGACAGGGCTCGAGCAGTACTTC
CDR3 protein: CASSWTGLEQYF

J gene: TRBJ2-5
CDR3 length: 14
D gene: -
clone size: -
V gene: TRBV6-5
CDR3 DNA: TGTGCCAGCAGACCCACTACTTCAAGTGGGACCCAGTACTTC
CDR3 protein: CASRPTTSSGTQYF

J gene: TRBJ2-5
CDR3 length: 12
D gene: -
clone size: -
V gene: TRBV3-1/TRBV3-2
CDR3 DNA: TGTGCCAGCAGGGAGCGGCAAGAGACCCAGTACTTC
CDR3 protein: CASRERQETQYF

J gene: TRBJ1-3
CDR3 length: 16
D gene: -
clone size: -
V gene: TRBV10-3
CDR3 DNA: TGTGCCATCAGCCCGTCGGGCAGGGGACTCGGGGACACCATATATTTT
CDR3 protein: CAISPSGRGLGDTIYF

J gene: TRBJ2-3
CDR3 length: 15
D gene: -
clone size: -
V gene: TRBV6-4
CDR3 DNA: TGTGCCAGCAGTGACTCAGGGGGTGGCACAGATACGCAGTATTTT
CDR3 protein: CASSDSGGGTDTQYF

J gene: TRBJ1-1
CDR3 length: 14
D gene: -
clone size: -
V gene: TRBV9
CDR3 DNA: TGTGCCAGCAGCGTAGGGCCAGCGGAGACTGAAGCTTTCTTT
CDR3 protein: CASSVGPAETEAFF

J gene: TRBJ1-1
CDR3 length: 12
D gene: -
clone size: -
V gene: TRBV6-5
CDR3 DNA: TGTGCCAGCGAAGGCCTGGGCACTGAAGCTTTCTTT
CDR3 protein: CASEGLGTEAFF

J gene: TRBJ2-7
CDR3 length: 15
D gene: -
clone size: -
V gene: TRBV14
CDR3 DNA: TGTGCCAGCAGCCGCTTAAGGGCCAGGGACGACGAGCAGTACTTC
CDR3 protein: CASSRLRARDDEQYF

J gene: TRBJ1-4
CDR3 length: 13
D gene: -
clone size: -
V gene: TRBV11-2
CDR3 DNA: TGTGCCAGCAGCTTAGGACCAGACAGAGAACTGTTTTTT
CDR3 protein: CASSLGPDRELFF